The 28 T cell receptor beta chains in this list originate from one sample, sequenced in a study of blood T cells in healthy people across ages. For the second PCR, which ran for about 6 to 11 cycles, a sample-barcoded 5' primer and a J-beta primer mix were used. Each CDR3 protein is one row after TCRdb ran MiXCR on the 5' RACE reads. Among approximately 490,000 distinct CDR3 sequences, approximately 25% were seen once, and the ten largest hold around 10%. These data also featured in a second study, about T cells of mothers and their children.

The sequencing input was blood. All receptors come from a boy younger than 18 in good health.

CDR3 in amino acids: CASSYSGTGGLETQYF. Here the CDR3 DNA reads TGTGCCAGCAGTTACTCCGGGACAGGGGGCTTGGAGACCCAGTACTTC. This chain uses TRBV6-5 with TRBJ2-1; 12 bases map to TRBD1. The J call may be mistaken, given a closer DNA end match to TRBJ2-5. The CDR3 covers 16 residues. Per the germline V gene, CDR1 is MNHEY and CDR2 is SVGAGI.

This chain links TRBV19 with TRBJ2-5, with 9 bases matching TRBD2. The assigned J gene may be wrong: the sequence end matches TRBJ2-1 better. Germline CDR1 LNHDA, CDR2 SQIVND (reference sequence). This CDR3 comprises 14 residues. In nucleotides, the CDR3 is TGTGCCAGTAGTTTCCCTAGCGGGGAGACTGAGCAGTTCTTC. This sequence encodes CASSFPSGETEQFF.

V usage is TRBV20-1 and J usage is TRBJ2-7; 10 bases are shared with TRBD2. The V gene's germline CDR1 is DFQATT and CDR2 SNEGSKA (reference sequence). After removal of 8 bases from V and 3 bases from J, the junction contained 7 bases not matched to a gene. This CDR3 has 13 residues. DNA of the CDR3: TGCAGTTTGGGGACTAGCGAGTTCTACGAGCAGTACTTC. Residues: CSLGTSEFYEQYF.

The gene calls are TRBV11-2 and TRBJ1-1; TRBD1 aligns across 10 bases. The CDR3 runs 14 residues. Germline V gene data show CDR1 as SGHAT and CDR2 as FQNNGV. V was clipped by 4 bases and J by 1 base; unmatched bases: 0. The CDR3: CASSWTGGNTEAFF. The CDR3 nucleotides are TGTGCCAGCAGCTGGACAGGGGGGAACACTGAAGCTTTCTTT.

V and J are TRBV27 and TRBJ2-5; the match to TRBD2 covers 9 bases. The assigned J gene may be wrong: the sequence end matches TRBJ2-7 better. This CDR3 is built from 15 residues. CDR1 and CDR2 (germline): MNHEY, SMNVEV (reference sequence). CDR3 in amino acids: CASKRRGLANYEQYF. The CDR3 region has the DNA TGTGCCAGCAAACGCCGGGGACTAGCCAACTACGAGCAGTACTTC.

The J gene is TRBJ1-1, the V gene TRBV20-1; D is uncertain. Germline CDR1 reads DFQATT; CDR2 reads SNEGSKA (reference sequence). The CDR3 runs to 13 residues. The germline V and J ends were trimmed by 5 bases and 1 base, with 11 bases remaining between them. CDR3 DNA: TGCAGTGCTCCCCCCCTGGGGAACACTGAAGCTTTCTTT. Translated, it gives CSAPPLGNTEAFF.

The J gene is TRBJ2-6, the V gene TRBV29-1; D is ambiguous. Trimming took off 6 bases at V and 5 bases at J, with 5 bases between the two ends. This CDR3 spans 11 amino acids. Germline V gene sequence: CDR1 SQVTM, CDR2 ANQGSEA. Written as DNA, the CDR3 is TGCAGCGTGGACCGGGCCAACGTCCTGACTTTC. Its translation: CSVDRANVLTF.

The chain uses TRBV4-3 and TRBJ2-3; D is unclear. V was pared by 3 bases and J by 12 bases, with 16 bases between. Germline lookup yields CDR1 LGHNA and CDR2 YSLEER. The CDR3 extends over 13 amino acids. Here the CDR3 reads CASSQVLKAFQYF. CDR3 coding DNA: TGCGCCAGCAGCCAGGTATTAAAAGCCTTCCAGTATTTT.

This chain links TRBV6-2 or TRBV6-3 with TRBJ2-2; TRBD1 matches at 8 bases. Trimming took 4 bases from V and 4 from J; bases not matched to a gene: 8. Germline V gene data show CDR1 as MNHEY and CDR2 as SVGEGT. This CDR3 has 16 amino acids. The chain's CDR3 is CASSCNQGAATGELFF. CDR3 DNA sequence: TGTGCCAGCAGTTGCAATCAGGGGGCGGCCACCGGGGAGCTGTTTTTT.

The rearrangement uses TRBV6-5 and TRBJ2-3; D unclear. V lost 2 bases and J lost 1, with 7 bases in between. In germline, CDR1 is MNHEY, CDR2 SVGAGI. The CDR3 totals 14 residues. DNA for the CDR3: TGTGCCAGCAGTTACGCTAGGGGCACAGATACGCAGTATTTT. Residues: CASSYARGTDTQYF.

The table lists this clonotype with a few counts. This rearrangement joins TRBV3-1 to TRBJ1-5; D might be TRBD1 (6 bases). This CDR3 region has 14 residues. The V gene's germline CDR1 is LGHDT and CDR2 YNNKEL (reference sequence). V lost 4 bases and J 4 bases, leaving 11 bases between the germline ends. The CDR3 coding sequence is TGTGCCAGCAGCCCGAACAGGGAAAATCAGCCCCAGCATTTT. Its translation: CASSPNRENQPQHF. The full variable domain, completed using reference TRBV3-1 and TRBJ1-5, is DTAVSQTPKYLVTQMGNDKSIKCEQNLGHDTMYWYKQDSKKFLKIMFSYNNKELIINETVPNRFSPKSPDKAHLNLHINSLELGDSAVYFCASSPNRENQPQHFGDGTRLSIL.

This clonotype was seen a few times. The genes are TRBV28 and TRBJ2-5; 7 nucleotides line up with TRBD2. V was pared by 8 bases and J by 1 base, with 10 bases of the junction left unmatched. The CDR3 covers 15 residues. CDR1 MDHEN and CDR2 SYDVKM come from the germline V gene. The CDR3 protein is CASGLRGDPQETQYF. CDR3 in DNA: TGTGCCAGCGGTCTTCGGGGGGACCCCCAAGAGACCCAGTACTTC.

This clonotype was recorded a few times. The chain has TRBV29-1 and TRBJ1-2; TRBD1 matches 7 bases. The ends lost 4 bases at V and 6 bases at J; junction bases unmatched: 5. Germline V gene sequence: CDR1 SQVTM, CDR2 ANQGSEA. The CDR3 runs 12 residues. CDR3 region: CSVVGTDDGYTF. In DNA, the CDR3 is TGCAGCGTTGTGGGGACAGATGATGGCTACACCTTC.

The rearrangement uses TRBV9 and TRBJ2-5, with D maybe TRBD1 (7 bases). In germline, CDR1 is SGDLS, CDR2 YYNGEE. The V and J ends lost 0 bases and 3 bases respectively, with 12 bases between them. This CDR3 contains 15 residues. The CDR3 DNA is TGTGCCAGCAGCGTAGGTGGCAGGGGGGAAGAGACCCAGTACTTC. Protein: CASSVGGRGEETQYF.

The V call is TRBV7-2, the J call TRBJ2-2; D possibly corresponds to TRBD2 (8 bases). Trimming took off 4 bases at V and 1 base at J, with 16 bases between the two ends. The CDR3 totals 17 residues. CDR1 is SGHTA, CDR2 FQGNSA, per germline. The CDR3: CASSSGLAGGNTGELFF. For the CDR3, the DNA is TGTGCCAGCAGCTCTGGACTAGCAGGGGGGAACACCGGGGAGCTGTTTTTT.

The V gene is TRBV7-2, the J gene TRBJ2-5; TRBD2 matches 14 bases. Gene TRBJ2-1 matches the end of the DNA better, so the J call may be wrong. This CDR3 is 14 amino acids long. Per the germline V gene, CDR1 is SGHTA and CDR2 is FQGNSA. CDR3 coding DNA: TGTGCCAGCAGCACGGGACTAGCGGGAGCAGGGCAGTTCTTC. Translating it yields CASSTGLAGAGQFF.

This rearrangement joins TRBV12-3 or TRBV12-4 to TRBJ2-7, with D unclear. The CDR3 runs to 14 residues. V lost 3 bases and J 3 bases, leaving 12 bases between the germline ends. The CDR3 here is CASSLSQTRYEQYF. Here the CDR3 DNA reads TGTGCCAGCAGTTTGTCCCAAACGCGCTACGAGCAGTACTTC.

The J gene is TRBJ2-5, the V gene TRBV7-2; 7 positions match TRBD2. The last part of the DNA fits TRBJ2-7 better; the J call may be wrong. The CDR3 contains 16 residues. CDR1 is SGHTA, CDR2 FQGNSA, per germline. CDR3 DNA sequence: TGTGCCAGCAGCTTTACCGGGACTACGGGTTCCTACGAGCAGTACTTC. This codes for CASSFTGTTGSYEQYF.

The chain is built from TRBV28 and TRBJ2-1; either TRBD1 or TRBD2 may supply D (5 bases each). CDR1 is MDHEN and CDR2 is SYDVKM in the germline V gene. V was clipped by 6 bases and J by 6 bases, with 12 bases between them. The CDR3 contains 13 residues. CDR3 sequence: CASRPGPSNEQFF. The CDR3 DNA is TGTGCCAGCAGACCGGGACCCTCCAATGAGCAGTTCTTC. Complete variable domain (other parts from reference TRBV28 and TRBJ2-1): DVKVTQSSRYLVKRTGEKVFLECVQDMDHENMFWYRQDPGLGLRLIYFSYDVKMKEKGDIPEGYSVSREKKERFSLILESASTNQTSMYLCASRPGPSNEQFFGPGTRLTVL.

The chain recombines TRBV3-1 with TRBJ2-3; 10 bases are a match to TRBD2. The CDR3 sequence is 17 residues long. Germline V lookup: CDR1 LGHDT, CDR2 YNNKEL (reference sequence). After removal of 0 bases from V and 2 bases from J, the junction contained 5 bases not matched to a gene. CDR3 in DNA: TGTGCCAGCAGCCAAGAACTAGCGGGGCCCACCACAGATACGCAGTATTTT. Translating gives CASSQELAGPTTDTQYF.

The chain joins TRBV24-1 to TRBJ2-3; 10 bases match TRBD1. Germline assignment: CDR1 KGHDR and CDR2 SFDVKD. The CDR3 spans 16 residues. The junction had 10 bases not matched to a gene; V was cut back by 5 bases and J by 6 bases. The CDR3, as DNA: TGTGCCACCAGTGTAGGGACAGGGGTTCCTTTCGATACGCAGTATTTT. Its translation is CATSVGTGVPFDTQYF.

This clonotype was observed a few times. This rearrangement joins TRBV18 to TRBJ2-5; possibly TRBD1 for D (5 bases). With 3 bases removed from V and 0 bases from J, the gap between germline ends came to 11 bases. The CDR3 spans 15 residues. CDR1 and CDR2 from the germline V gene are KGHSH and LQKENI. DNA of the CDR3: TGTGCCAGCTCACCCTATCTGACAGACCAAGAGACCCAGTACTTC. Translating gives CASSPYLTDQETQYF.

In this sample, this clonotype turned up a few times. The chain joins TRBV28 to TRBJ1-2; perhaps TRBD1 as D (5 bases). The length of the CDR3 is 14 residues. CDR1 MDHEN and CDR2 SYDVKM come from the germline V gene. Trimming took 3 bases from V and 6 from J, leaving 14 bases between them. The CDR3 sequence is CASSLILGVDGYTF. DNA for the CDR3: TGTGCCAGCAGTTTGATCCTGGGGGTCGATGGCTACACCTTC.

This clonotype has more than one count but fewer than ten. This sequence joins TRBV2 and TRBJ2-5; 12 bases match TRBD2. J lost 11 bases, V lost 5 bases, and 12 bases had no gene match. The CDR3 has 15 residues. Per the germline V gene, CDR1 is SNHLY and CDR2 is FYNNEI. The CDR3 DNA sequence: TGTGCCAGCAGTTACACCGGGACTAGCGGGCGGGGGCAGTACTTC. It translates to CASSYTGTSGRGQYF. The full variable domain, completed using reference TRBV2 and TRBJ2-5, is EPEVTQTPSHQVTQMGQEVILRCVPISNHLYFYWYRQILGQKVEFLVSFYNNEISEKSEIFDDQFSVERPDGSNFTLKIRSTKLEDSAMYFCASSYTGTSGRGQYFGPGTRLLVL.

This clonotype was counted only a few times. The V gene is TRBV12-3 or TRBV12-4, the J gene TRBJ1-5; 9 bases align to TRBD1. The CDR3 has 13 residues. Unmatched junction bases numbered 2, after V lost 5 bases and J lost 6 bases. The CDR3 nucleotides are TGTGCCAGCAGTCGGACAGGGGCTCAGCCCCAGCATTTT. Translating it yields CASSRTGAQPQHF.

The J gene is TRBJ2-1, the V gene TRBV6-1; no definite D call. V lost 6 bases to trimming and J lost 0 bases, with 18 bases between them. Germline V CDR1 and CDR2: MNHNS, SASEGT. The CDR3 contains 17 residues. CDR3 loop: CASSPGRGTPSYNEQFF. The CDR3 DNA sequence: TGTGCCAGCAGCCCCGGCCGAGGAACACCCTCCTACAATGAGCAGTTCTTC.

There are a few counts of this clonotype. V and J are TRBV6-2 or TRBV6-3 and TRBJ2-7, with D tentatively TRBD2 (5 bases). This CDR3 has 14 amino acids. Looked up from germline, CDR1 is MNHEY and CDR2 is SVGEGT. The V end was cut by 2 bases, the J end by 3 bases, with 11 bases between. In nucleotides, the CDR3 is TGTGCCAGCAGTTACGGCGGGTACGGCTACGAGCAGTACTTC. Translated: CASSYGGYGYEQYF.

The table lists this clonotype with a few counts. A junction boundary mismatches the germline segment, possibly from a read error. This sequence joins TRBV6-4 and TRBJ2-3, with TRBD2 matching over 7 bases. This CDR3 spans 15 amino acids. The V gene's germline CDR1 is MRHNA and CDR2 SNTAGT. CDR3: CASSDGRASTATQYF. For the CDR3, the DNA is TGTGCCAGCAGTGACGGGAGGGCTAGCACAGCTACGCAGTATTTT.